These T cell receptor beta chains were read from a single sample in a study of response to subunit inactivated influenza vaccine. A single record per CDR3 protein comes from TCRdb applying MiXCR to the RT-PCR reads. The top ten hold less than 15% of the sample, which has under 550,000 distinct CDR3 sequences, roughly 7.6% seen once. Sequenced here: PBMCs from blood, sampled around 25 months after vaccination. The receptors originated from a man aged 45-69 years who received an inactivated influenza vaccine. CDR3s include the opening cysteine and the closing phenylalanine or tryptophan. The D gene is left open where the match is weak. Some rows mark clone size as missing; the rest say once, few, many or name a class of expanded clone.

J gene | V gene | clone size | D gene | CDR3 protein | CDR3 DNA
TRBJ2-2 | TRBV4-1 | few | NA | CASSQGRGYTGELFF | TGCGCCAGCAGCCAAGGCAGGGGTTACACCGGGGAGCTGTTTTTT
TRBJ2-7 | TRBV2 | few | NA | CASSIEGVYEQYF | TGTGCCAGCAGTATAGAAGGTGTCTACGAGCAGTACTTC
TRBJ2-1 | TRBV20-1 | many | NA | CSARGARPNEQFF | TGCAGTGCTAGAGGGGCTAGGCCCAATGAGCAGTTCTTC
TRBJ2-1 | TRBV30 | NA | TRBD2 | CAWRYSGRPYNEQFF | TGTGCCTGGAGGTATAGCGGGAGACCCTACAATGAGCAGTTCTTC
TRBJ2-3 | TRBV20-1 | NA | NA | CSALAWGEAREDTQYF | TGCAGTGCCTTGGCGTGGGGGGAGGCCCGGGAAGATACGCAGTATTTT
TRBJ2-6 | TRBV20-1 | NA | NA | CSASPPGAVGANVLTF | TGCAGTGCTAGTCCCCCTGGGGCCGTCGGGGCCAACGTCCTGACTTTC
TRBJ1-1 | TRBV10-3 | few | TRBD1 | CAIRAGTGAVNTEAFF | TGTGCCATCAGAGCCGGGACAGGGGCCGTGAACACTGAAGCTTTCTTT
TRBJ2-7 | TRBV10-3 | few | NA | CAIGGSPNEQYF | TGTGCCATCGGGGGATCGCCCAACGAGCAGTACTTC
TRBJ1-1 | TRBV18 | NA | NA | CASSPPWKPNTEAFF | TGTGCCAGCTCACCTCCATGGAAGCCGAACACTGAAGCTTTCTTT
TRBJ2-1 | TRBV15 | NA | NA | CATSRPRGLAEQNEQFF | TGTGCCACCAGCAGACCTCGGGGGCTAGCGGAGCAAAATGAGCAGTTCTTC
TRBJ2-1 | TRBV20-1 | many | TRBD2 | CSARAGTSSREQFF | TGCAGTGCTAGAGCCGGGACTAGCTCCCGTGAGCAGTTCTTC
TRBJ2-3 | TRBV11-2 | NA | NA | CASSLTTGTPGADTQYF | TGTGCCAGCAGCTTGACAACCGGGACGCCGGGCGCAGATACGCAGTATTTT
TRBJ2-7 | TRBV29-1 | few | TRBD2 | CSVGGLTSYEQYF | TGCAGCGTTGGGGGACTAACCTCCTACGAGCAGTACTTC
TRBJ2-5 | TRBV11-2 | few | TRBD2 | CASSLGAGGGTQYF | TGTGCCAGCAGCTTAGGTGCGGGAGGGGGGACCCAGTACTTC
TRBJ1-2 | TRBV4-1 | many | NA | CASSQSGEANYGYTF | TGCGCCAGCAGCCAGAGTGGGGAAGCTAACTATGGCTACACCTTC
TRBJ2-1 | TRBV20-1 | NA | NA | CSARDIAPKGYNEQFF | TGCAGTGCTAGAGATATCGCCCCAAAGGGCTACAATGAGCAGTTCTTC
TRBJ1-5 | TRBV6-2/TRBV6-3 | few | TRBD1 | CASSSDRAYQPQHF | TGTGCCAGCAGTAGCGACAGGGCCTATCAGCCCCAGCATTTT
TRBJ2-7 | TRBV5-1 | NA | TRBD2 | CASSRGGMESYEQYF | TGCGCCAGCAGCCGGGGAGGGATGGAAAGCTACGAGCAGTACTTC
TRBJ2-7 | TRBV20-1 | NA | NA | CSARDRGAEEQYF | TGCAGTGCTAGAGATCGGGGGGCTGAGGAGCAGTACTTC
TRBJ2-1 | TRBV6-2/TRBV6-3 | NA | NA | CASSSSSYRQFF | TGTGCCAGCAGTTCCTCCTCGTACCGGCAGTTCTTC
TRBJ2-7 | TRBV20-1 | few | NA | CSARATGVREQYF | TGCAGTGCTAGGGCGACGGGAGTCCGCGAGCAGTACTTC
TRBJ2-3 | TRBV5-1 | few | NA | CASRWWFSSTDTQYF | TGCGCCAGCCGATGGTGGTTTTCTAGCACAGATACGCAGTATTTT
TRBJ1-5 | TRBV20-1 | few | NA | CSARRQGSLFSNQPQHF | TGCAGTGCTAGACGTCAGGGGTCTCTTTTTAGCAATCAGCCCCAGCATTTT
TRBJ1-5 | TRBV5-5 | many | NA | CASSLGTENQPQHF | TGTGCCAGCAGCTTGGGGACGGAAAATCAGCCCCAGCATTTT
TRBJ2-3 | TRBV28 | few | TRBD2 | CASSLTGGHNTQYF | TGTGCCAGCAGTCTAACGGGAGGGCATAATACGCAGTATTTT
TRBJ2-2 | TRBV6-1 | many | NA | CASRGRVANTGELFF | TGTGCCAGCAGGGGGCGGGTCGCGAACACCGGGGAGCTGTTTTTT
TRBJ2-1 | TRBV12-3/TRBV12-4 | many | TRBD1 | CASRVGTGRFF | TGTGCCAGCAGGGTCGGGACAGGGAGGTTCTTC
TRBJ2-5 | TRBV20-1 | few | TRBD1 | CSAVTGQGWKTQYF | TGCAGTGCCGTCACGGGACAGGGGTGGAAGACCCAGTACTTC
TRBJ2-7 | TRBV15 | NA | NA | CATSREDHSSYEQYF | TGTGCCACCAGCAGAGAGGACCACAGCTCCTACGAGCAGTACTTC
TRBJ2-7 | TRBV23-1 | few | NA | CASSHQGSYEQYF | TGCGCCAGCAGTCACCAGGGTTCCTACGAGCAGTACTTC
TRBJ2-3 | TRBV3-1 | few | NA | CASSQAQGRTDTQYF | TGTGCCAGCAGCCAAGCCCAGGGGCGTACAGATACGCAGTATTTT
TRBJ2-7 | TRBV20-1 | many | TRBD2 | CSAKLAAPEQYF | TGCAGTGCCAAACTAGCGGCACCCGAGCAGTACTTC
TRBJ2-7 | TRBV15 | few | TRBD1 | CATSTGQGFIYEQYF | TGTGCCACCAGCACCGGACAGGGGTTTATCTACGAGCAGTACTTC
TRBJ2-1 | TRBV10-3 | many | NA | CAISVGLDNEQFF | TGTGCCATCAGTGTTGGATTAGACAATGAGCAGTTCTTC
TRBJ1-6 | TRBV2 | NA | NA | CASRVDTYRSYNSPLHF | TGTGCCAGCAGGGTAGACACGTACCGCTCCTATAATTCACCCCTCCACTTT
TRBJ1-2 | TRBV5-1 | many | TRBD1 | CASSAGGQMNYGYTF | TGCGCCAGCAGCGCGGGGGGACAGATGAACTATGGCTACACCTTC
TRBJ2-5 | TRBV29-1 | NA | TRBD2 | CSVDGRGRYQETQYF | TGCAGCGTTGATGGGAGGGGCCGGTACCAAGAGACCCAGTACTTC
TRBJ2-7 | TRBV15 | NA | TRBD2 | CATSRVSGSGSYEQYF | TGTGCCACCAGCAGAGTAAGCGGGAGCGGTTCCTACGAGCAGTACTTC
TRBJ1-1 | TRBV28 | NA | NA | CASRIGGTEAFF | TGTGCCAGCAGAATCGGAGGTACTGAAGCTTTCTTT
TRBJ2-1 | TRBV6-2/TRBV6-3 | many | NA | CASSKGMPRYNEQFF | TGTGCCAGCAGTAAAGGAATGCCACGATACAATGAGCAGTTCTTC
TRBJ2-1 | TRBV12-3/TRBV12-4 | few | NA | CASRERLGSYNEQFF | TGTGCCAGCAGAGAGCGGCTGGGCTCCTACAATGAGCAGTTCTTC
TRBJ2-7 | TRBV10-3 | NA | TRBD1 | CATGTGVYEQYF | TGTGCCACCGGGACAGGTGTATACGAGCAGTACTTC
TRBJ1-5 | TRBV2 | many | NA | CASSEGLGSRLYSNQPQHF | TGTGCCAGCAGTGAGGGTCTAGGAAGCCGACTTTATAGCAATCAGCCCCAGCATTTT
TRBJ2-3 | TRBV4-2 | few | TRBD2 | CASSQEVLAGVGTDTQYF | TGTGCCAGCAGCCAAGAGGTTCTAGCGGGAGTGGGCACAGATACGCAGTATTTT
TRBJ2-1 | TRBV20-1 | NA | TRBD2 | CSARDQKNPGTSGRGEQFF | TGCAGTGCTAGAGATCAGAAAAACCCCGGGACTAGCGGGAGAGGTGAGCAGTTCTTC
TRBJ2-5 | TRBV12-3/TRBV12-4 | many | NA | CASSLRASQETQYF | TGTGCCAGCAGCCTCCGGGCATCCCAAGAGACCCAGTACTTC
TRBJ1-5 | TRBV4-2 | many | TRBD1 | CASSARQGDNQPQHF | TGTGCCAGCAGTGCTAGACAGGGGGACAATCAGCCCCAGCATTTT
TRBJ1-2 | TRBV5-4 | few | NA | CASSLAENYGYTF | TGTGCCAGCAGCTTGGCAGAGAACTATGGCTACACCTTC
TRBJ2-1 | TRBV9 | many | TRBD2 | CASSVRTSRLYNEQFF | TGTGCCAGCAGCGTTCGGACTAGCAGACTCTACAATGAGCAGTTCTTC
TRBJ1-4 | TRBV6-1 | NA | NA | CASSLRWTGGEKLFF | TGTGCCAGCAGCCTGCGGTGGACCGGCGGTGAAAAACTGTTTTTT
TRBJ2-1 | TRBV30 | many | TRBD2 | CAWSVLGGRVSNEQFF | TGTGCCTGGAGTGTACTGGGCGGGAGGGTTTCCAATGAGCAGTTCTTC
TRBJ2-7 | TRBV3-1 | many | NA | CASSHSPYGIQRYEQYF | TGTGCCAGCAGCCACTCTCCGTATGGGATCCAGCGTTACGAGCAGTACTTC
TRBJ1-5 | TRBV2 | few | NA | CASMGGEEQPQHF | TGTGCCAGCATGGGGGGCGAGGAACAGCCCCAGCATTTT
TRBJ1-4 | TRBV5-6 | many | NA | CASSSRSGIGEKLFF | TGTGCCAGCAGCTCTAGATCAGGGATTGGCGAAAAACTGTTTTTT
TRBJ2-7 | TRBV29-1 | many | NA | CSVEKGSYEQYF | TGCAGCGTTGAAAAGGGCTCCTACGAGCAGTACTTC
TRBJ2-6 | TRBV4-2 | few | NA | CASSQEGPGRFTGANVLTF | TGTGCCAGCAGCCAAGAGGGGCCAGGGAGGTTCACCGGGGCCAACGTCCTGACTTTC
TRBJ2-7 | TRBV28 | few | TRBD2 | CASSGGTSGGTYEQYF | TGTGCCAGCAGTGGCGGGACTAGCGGCGGTACCTACGAGCAGTACTTC
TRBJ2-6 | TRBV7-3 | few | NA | CARPRTAFSGANVLTF | TGTGCCAGACCCAGGACGGCCTTCTCTGGGGCCAACGTCCTGACTTTC
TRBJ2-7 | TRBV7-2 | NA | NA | CASSAGLGRYEQYF | TGTGCCAGCAGCGCAGGTCTGGGGAGATACGAGCAGTACTTC
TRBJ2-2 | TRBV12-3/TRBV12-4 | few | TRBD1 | CASTGGRTGELFF | TGTGCCAGTACAGGGGGGCGCACCGGGGAGCTGTTTTTT